Listed below are T cell receptor beta chains from one sample, sequenced in a study of blood T cell repertoires in COVID-19. The repertoire was sequenced with immunoSEQ multiplex PCR; TCRdb's copy has only in-frame clones and lacks some. The sample holds around 200,000 clones, around 82% seen once. The sequencing input was peripheral blood. These receptors all stem from a man in his forties with active or convalescent COVID-19. CDR3s include the opening cysteine and the closing phenylalanine or tryptophan. The D gene is left open where the match is weak. Size is omitted from some rows. Given values are once, few, many or a class for expanded clones.

V	D	size	J	DNA	CDR3
TRBV5-4	TRBD2	.	TRBJ2-5	TGTGCCAGCAGCACAACTAGCGGGGCCGAGACCCAGTACTTC	CASSTTSGAETQYF
TRBV9	.	.	TRBJ2-1	TGTGCCAGCAGCGCGGGGGTCTACAATGAGCAGTTCTTC	CASSAGVYNEQFF
TRBV30	TRBD1	.	TRBJ1-3	TGTGCCTGGATAGACAGGGGGCTGATTAACACCATATATTTT	CAWIDRGLINTIYF
TRBV6-5	.	.	TRBJ2-7	TGTGCCAGCCGACGCGGCGAGCAGTACTTC	CASRRGEQYF
TRBV3-1/TRBV3-2	TRBD1	.	TRBJ1-2	TGTGCCAGCAGCCGACAGGGGGGGGCCTATGGCTACACCTTC	CASSRQGGAYGYTF
TRBV19	.	.	TRBJ1-2	TGTGCCAGTAGTATTAGTAGGGAGGTTCGTTATGGCTACACCTTC	CASSISREVRYGYTF
TRBV2	TRBD1	.	TRBJ2-6	TGTGCCAGCAGAGGGGGCGACTCTGGGGCCAACGTCCTGACTTTC	CASRGGDSGANVLTF
TRBV3-1/TRBV3-2	.	.	TRBJ2-6	TGTGCCAGCAGCCGATGGACTCAGACGAGCTCTGGGGCCAACGTCCTGACTTTC	CASSRWTQTSSGANVLTF
TRBV6-2/TRBV6-3	TRBD1	.	TRBJ2-7	TGTGCCAGCAGTTACTTTGGCGCGGGGACAGGCAACAGGGACGAGCAGTACTTC	CASSYFGAGTGNRDEQYF
TRBV2	.	many	TRBJ1-2	TGTGCCAGCAATATACGGTATACCCATGGCTACACCTTC	CASNIRYTHGYTF
TRBV6-2/TRBV6-3	.	.	TRBJ1-5	TGTGCCAGCAGTTACATGAGGCCGGATCAGCCCCAGCATTTT	CASSYMRPDQPQHF
TRBV3-1/TRBV3-2	TRBD2	.	TRBJ2-3	TGTGCCAGCAGCCAAGATATGGGGACTAGCGGGAGGGTCACAGATACGCAGTATTTT	CASSQDMGTSGRVTDTQYF
TRBV30	TRBD1	.	TRBJ1-6	TGTGCCTGGGGGACAGTCGGGTTTTCACCCCTCCACTTT	CAWGTVGFSPLHF
TRBV15	TRBD1	.	TRBJ1-2	TGTGCCACCAGCAGAGATGGACAGGGGGGTGGCTACACCTTC	CATSRDGQGGGYTF
TRBV5-1	TRBD1	.	TRBJ2-2	TGCGCCAGCAGCAAAGGGACAGGGAAGGCCGGGGAGCTGTTTTTT	CASSKGTGKAGELFF
TRBV3-1/TRBV3-2	.	few	TRBJ1-1	TGTGCCAGCAGCCAAGAGGGGGCAGGGCGAGGAGCTTTCTTT	CASSQEGAGRGAFF
TRBV14	.	.	TRBJ1-1	TGTGCCAGCAGCCCAGGGTCGCTTGAAGCTTTCTTT	CASSPGSLEAFF
TRBV2	.	.	TRBJ1-5	TGTGCCAGCAGTTGGTCAGGGAATCAGCCCCAGCATTTT	CASSWSGNQPQHF
TRBV6-2/TRBV6-3	.	.	TRBJ1-2	TGTGCCAGCAGTTACGACGACAGGCCGAGACAAATAGTCTATGGCTACACCTTC	CASSYDDRPRQIVYGYTF